The entry below gives a single T cell receptor (beta chain) sequence along with its context. As handled by the study authors: Researchers report that nucleated cell counts were estimated from reference gene primer amplification. Profiled with immunoSEQ multiplex PCR; TCRdb holds only in-frame clones, not every one. V, J and clone size derive from that table, while D and trimming were established from the DNA sequence. This table holds roughly 79,000 clones, roughly 87% found once. The sample is drawn from a study of blood T cell repertoires in COVID-19. Study-wide background: Spain, Italy and the United States supplied samples that represented acute and convalescent COVID-19. Sources were T cells, B-cell-depleted T cells, or PBMCs; the material itself was cDNA or gDNA.

This receptor was taken from a woman of 80 years or more with active or convalescent COVID-19. The sample was peripheral blood.

DNA of the CDR3: TGTGCCAGCAGCCTATCCTTGACAGGGGTTGGAGAAAAACTGTTTTTT. This sequence encodes CASSLSLTGVGEKLFF. The chain uses TRBV27 and TRBJ1-4, with 8 nucleotides matching TRBD1. Looked up from germline, CDR1 is MNHEY and CDR2 is SMNVEV (reference sequence). J lost 8 bases, V lost 6 bases, and 14 bases had no gene match. This CDR3 comprises 16 residues.